This T cell receptor (beta chain) was sequenced for a study of T-cell reconstitution after alpha-beta-depleted transplantation in children. The CDR3 has 13 residues. V was clipped by 1 base and J by 8 bases, with 11 bases between them. Germline assignment: CDR1 SEHNR and CDR2 FQNEAQ (reference sequence). Only a few counts were recorded for this clonotype. TCRbeta library construction was performed incorporating unique molecular identifiers. From the PCR reads, TCRdb called clonotypes with MiXCR, one entry per CDR3 protein. Of over 400,000 distinct CDR3 sequences in the sample, approximately 12% are singletons; the top ten hold about 5.4%.

This specimen was PBMCs from the stem cell graft donor, taken from the stem cell graft. The gene calls are TRBV7-9 and TRBJ1-1, with D uncertain. The sequence came from a human donor who donated a stem cell graft to a child with combined immunodeficiency. CDR3 residues: CASSLERAGEAFF. The DNA for the CDR3 is TGTGCCAGCAGCTTAGAAAGGGCCGGGGAAGCTTTCTTT.